These T cell receptor beta chains were read from a single sample in a study of CD8 T cells in Susac syndrome. TCRdb itself ran the immunoSEQ multiplex PCR reads through MiXCR, one entry per CDR3 protein. The sample contains some 300,000 distinct CDR3 sequences, approximately 89% of which appear only once. Sequenced material: CD8+ T cells from PBMCs. Every receptor here comes from a human donor with multiple sclerosis. CDR3s include the opening cysteine and the closing phenylalanine or tryptophan. The order of the fields is J gene, V gene, D gene, CDR3 length, clone size, CDR3 DNA, CDR3 protein. A D gene is named only where the DNA matches it firmly. Rows may omit the clone size; those that give it use once, few, many or a size class.

J gene: TRBJ2-3; V gene: TRBV12-3/TRBV12-4; D gene: TRBD2; CDR3 length: 17; clone size: -; CDR3 DNA: TGTGCCAGCACCACCCCGCCCGTAGCGGGGGGGCCGCATACGCAGTATTTT; CDR3 protein: CASTTPPVAGGPHTQYF
J gene: TRBJ1-6; V gene: TRBV7-9; D gene: -; CDR3 length: 15; clone size: -; CDR3 DNA: TGTGCCAGCAGCTCCCGGGACCTTCAGAATTCACCCCTCCACTTT; CDR3 protein: CASSSRDLQNSPLHF
J gene: TRBJ2-1; V gene: TRBV3-1; D gene: TRBD2; CDR3 length: 21; clone size: -; CDR3 DNA: TGTGCCAGCAGCCAAGAGGCCCCCGGGACTAGCGGGATTGCTGTCTACAATGAGCAGTTCTTC; CDR3 protein: CASSQEAPGTSGIAVYNEQFF
J gene: TRBJ1-2; V gene: TRBV15; D gene: -; CDR3 length: 16; clone size: -; CDR3 DNA: TGTGCCACCAGCGGACTCGGGACGGACCTTAACTATGGCTACACCTTC; CDR3 protein: CATSGLGTDLNYGYTF
J gene: TRBJ2-1; V gene: TRBV7-9; D gene: TRBD2; CDR3 length: 17; clone size: -; CDR3 DNA: TGTGCCAGCAGCTCGACCCTGACTAGCGGGGACAACAATGAGCAGTTCTTC; CDR3 protein: CASSSTLTSGDNNEQFF
J gene: TRBJ2-5; V gene: TRBV6-2/TRBV6-3; D gene: -; CDR3 length: 14; clone size: -; CDR3 DNA: TGTGCCAGCAGTTACGCTTTGGGTCCAGAGACCCAGTACTTC; CDR3 protein: CASSYALGPETQYF
J gene: TRBJ2-1; V gene: TRBV29-1; D gene: TRBD2; CDR3 length: 13; clone size: -; CDR3 DNA: TGCAGCGTTGGCGGGGGAAATTACAATGAGCAGTTCTTC; CDR3 protein: CSVGGGNYNEQFF
J gene: TRBJ2-7; V gene: TRBV29-1; D gene: -; CDR3 length: 12; clone size: -; CDR3 DNA: TGCAGCGCTGTTATTCAGGGCGACGAGCAGTACTTC; CDR3 protein: CSAVIQGDEQYF
J gene: TRBJ1-5; V gene: TRBV19; D gene: -; CDR3 length: 16; clone size: -; CDR3 DNA: TGTGCCAGTAGTATATTCCCCACGGATAGCAATCAGCCCCAGCATTTT; CDR3 protein: CASSIFPTDSNQPQHF
J gene: TRBJ2-2; V gene: TRBV4-3; D gene: TRBD2; CDR3 length: 14; clone size: few; CDR3 DNA: TGCGCCAGCAGCCCCGGGACTAGCGACGGGGAGCTGTTTTTT; CDR3 protein: CASSPGTSDGELFF
J gene: TRBJ2-1; V gene: TRBV6-5; D gene: TRBD2; CDR3 length: 15; clone size: -; CDR3 DNA: TGTGCCAGCAGTTACGGGCTAGCGGGAGCGGGTGAGCAGTTCTTC; CDR3 protein: CASSYGLAGAGEQFF
J gene: TRBJ2-4; V gene: TRBV19; D gene: -; CDR3 length: 20; clone size: -; CDR3 DNA: TGTGCCAGCAGTATCTCGTATAGGGCCGGACAGATGATAGCCAAAAACATTCAGTACTTC; CDR3 protein: CASSISYRAGQMIAKNIQYF
J gene: TRBJ2-1; V gene: TRBV29-1; D gene: -; CDR3 length: 11; clone size: once; CDR3 DNA: TGCAGCGTTGGAGAGGGGATTGAGCAGTTCTTC; CDR3 protein: CSVGEGIEQFF
J gene: TRBJ2-3; V gene: TRBV9; D gene: TRBD2; CDR3 length: 19; clone size: -; CDR3 DNA: TGTGCCAGCAGCGCCCACGGACTAGCCCCTAGCGATTCCACAGATACGCAGTATTTT; CDR3 protein: CASSAHGLAPSDSTDTQYF
J gene: TRBJ2-1; V gene: TRBV7-9; D gene: -; CDR3 length: 14; clone size: once; CDR3 DNA: TGTGCCAGCTTGTTTGGGGGGCAATACAATGAGCAGTTCTTC; CDR3 protein: CASLFGGQYNEQFF